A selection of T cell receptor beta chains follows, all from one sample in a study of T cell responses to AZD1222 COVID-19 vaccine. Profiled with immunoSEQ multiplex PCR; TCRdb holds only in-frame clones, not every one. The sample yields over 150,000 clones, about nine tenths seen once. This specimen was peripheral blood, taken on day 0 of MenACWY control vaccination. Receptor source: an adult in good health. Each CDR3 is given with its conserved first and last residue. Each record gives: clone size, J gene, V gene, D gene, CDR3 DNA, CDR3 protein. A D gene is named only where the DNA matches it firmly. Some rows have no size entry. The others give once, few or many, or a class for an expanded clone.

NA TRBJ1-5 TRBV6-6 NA TGTGCCAGCAGTCTGCGGGGGGCAATTCAGCCCCAGCATTTT CASSLRGAIQPQHF
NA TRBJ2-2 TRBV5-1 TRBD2 TGCGCCAGCAGCTTGGGGGCTAGCGGGGCCGGGGAGCTGTTTTTT CASSLGASGAGELFF
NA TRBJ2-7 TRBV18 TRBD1 TGTGCCAGCTCACCAACAGGGGTGCGGACCTACGAGCAGTACTTC CASSPTGVRTYEQYF
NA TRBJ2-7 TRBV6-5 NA TGTGCCAGCAGCCTTTCCTCGGGCTCCTACGAGCAGTACTTC CASSLSSGSYEQYF
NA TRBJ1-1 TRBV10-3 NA TGTGCCATCAGTCAAAATCCCAAATGGGACACTGAAGCTTTCTTT CAISQNPKWDTEAFF
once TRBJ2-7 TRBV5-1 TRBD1 TGCGCCAGCAGCTTGGAGGACAGGGCCCTTAAGTACTTC CASSLEDRALKYF
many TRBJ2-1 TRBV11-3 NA TGTGCCAGCAGCTTAGTGTTCGACAATGAGCAGTTCTTC CASSLVFDNEQFF
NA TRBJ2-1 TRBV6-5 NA TGTGCCAGCAGTTTAACTAGTGCCTCCTACAATGAGCAGTTCTTC CASSLTSASYNEQFF
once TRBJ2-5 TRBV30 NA TGTGCCTGGAGTCCCTCAGAGACCCAGTACTTC CAWSPSETQYF
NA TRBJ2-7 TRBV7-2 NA TGTGCCAGCAGCTTAGACGGCGGGACTTACGAGCAGTACTTC CASSLDGGTYEQYF
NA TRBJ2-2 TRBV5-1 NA TGCGCCAGCAGCTTGGGTGGCGGGGAGCTGTTTTTT CASSLGGGELFF
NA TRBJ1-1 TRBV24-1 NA TGTGCCACCAGTGATAGCTGGGGGGCAAACACTGAAGCTTTCTTT CATSDSWGANTEAFF
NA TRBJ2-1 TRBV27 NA TGTGCCAGCAGAGGACTCCCAGGGCTTCGCAATGAGCAGTTCTTC CASRGLPGLRNEQFF
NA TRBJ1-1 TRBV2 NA TGTGCCAGCAGTCCGGGCTGGGGAGCTTTCTTT CASSPGWGAFF
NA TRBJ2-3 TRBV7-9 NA TGTGCCAGCAGCTTAGAGCTAGCAGTCTTCACAGATACGCAGTATTTT CASSLELAVFTDTQYF
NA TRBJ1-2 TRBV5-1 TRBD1 TGCGCCAGCAGCTCACAGGGGGTACAGGACTATGGCTACACCTTC CASSSQGVQDYGYTF
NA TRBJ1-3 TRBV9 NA TGTGCCAGCAGCGTAGAGGTGCAGGGCTCTGGAAACACCATATATTTT CASSVEVQGSGNTIYF
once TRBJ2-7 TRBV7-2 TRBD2 TGTGCCAGCAGCTTAGTTTCTAGCGGGACTCGCGGGTACGAGCAGTACTTC CASSLVSSGTRGYEQYF
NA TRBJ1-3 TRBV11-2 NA TGTGCCAGCAGCCCTACAAGAAACACCATATATTTT CASSPTRNTIYF
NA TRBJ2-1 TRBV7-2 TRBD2 TGTGCCAGCAGCTTAGGCGGGGGGGCGTATGAGCAGTTCTTC CASSLGGGAYEQFF
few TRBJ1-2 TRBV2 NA TGTGCCAGCAGTCCGAGGGGAGTCTATGGCTACACCTTC CASSPRGVYGYTF
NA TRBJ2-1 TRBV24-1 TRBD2 TGTGCCACCAGTACAACTAGCGGGGGGGACTTCTCCTACAATGAGCAGTTCTTC CATSTTSGGDFSYNEQFF